This T cell receptor (beta chain) was sequenced for a study of CD8 T cells in Susac syndrome. Random hexamers served to reverse transcribe roughly 0.5 to 1 ug RNA. TCRdb re-called the immunoSEQ multiplex PCR reads with MiXCR, one entry per CDR3 protein. The table shows 100,000 or so distinct CDR3 sequences, with about 96% occurring only once. Germline V lookup: CDR1 WSHSY, CDR2 SAAADI. CDR3 length: 15 amino acids. V lost 2 bases and J lost 0, with 8 bases in between. The chain employs TRBV10-2 and TRBJ2-1; D unclear. Sequenced: CD8+ T cells from PBMCs. The sequence came from a human donor with Susac syndrome. CDR3 residues: CASSEVVLSYNEQFF. The CDR3 nucleotides are TGCGCCAGCAGTGAGGTGGTACTCTCCTACAATGAGCAGTTCTTC.